These T cell receptor beta chains were read from a single sample in a study of response to subunit inactivated influenza vaccine. TCRdb fed the RT-PCR reads into MiXCR, producing one record per CDR3 protein. The data contain 650,000 to 800,000 distinct CDR3 sequences, 18% of them singletons. The material was PBMCs from blood, obtained around 5 days after vaccination. These receptors all stem from a middle-aged man who received an inactivated influenza vaccine. Each CDR3 is given with its conserved first and last residue. The D gene is left open where the match is weak. Clone size appears in some rows only: once, few, many, or a class for an expanded clone.

D	size	V	J	DNA	CDR3
TRBD2	many	TRBV5-1	TRBJ2-7	TGTGCCAGCAGCTTGGCCGGGACTAGCGCCTACGAGCAGTACTTC	CASSLAGTSAYEQYF
NA	many	TRBV10-3	TRBJ2-7	TGTGCCATCAGTGGGCAGGGCTACGAGCAGTACTTC	CAISGQGYEQYF
NA	NA	TRBV12-3/TRBV12-4	TRBJ1-1	TGTGCCAGCAACACTCAGGGTAGCACTGAAGCTTTCTTT	CASNTQGSTEAFF
NA	few	TRBV12-3/TRBV12-4	TRBJ1-2	TGTGCCAGCAGTACCTACACAGTGGGCGCAGGCTATGGCTACACCTTC	CASSTYTVGAGYGYTF
NA	many	TRBV7-2	TRBJ2-2	TGTGCCAGCAGCTTCGGACCGAACACCGGGGAGCTGTTTTTT	CASSFGPNTGELFF
NA	few	TRBV6-5	TRBJ2-7	TGTGCCAGCAGTTACCTAACAGGCTACGAGCAGTACTTC	CASSYLTGYEQYF
NA	few	TRBV6-6	TRBJ1-3	TGTGCCACCGGGAGAGATAGAAACACCATATATTTT	CATGRDRNTIYF
NA	few	TRBV11-3	TRBJ2-1	TGTGCCAGCAGCCCTGGGGTGGGAGTAGGTGAGCAGTTCTTC	CASSPGVGVGEQFF
NA	few	TRBV20-1	TRBJ2-2	TGCAGTGCTAAACTAGGGAACACCGGGGAGCTGTTTTTT	CSAKLGNTGELFF
NA	NA	TRBV5-6	TRBJ2-5	TGTGCCAGCAGCGACGCACGAGAGACCCAGTACTTC	CASSDARETQYF
NA	many	TRBV10-3	TRBJ2-7	TGTGCCATCAGTGACTGGACCGATGACTACGAGCAGTACTTC	CAISDWTDDYEQYF